These 29 T cell receptor beta chains originate from one sample sequenced in a study of monozygotic twins with cystic fibrosis. The protocol was immunoSEQ multiplex PCR, while the TCRdb copy is restricted to in-frame clones and leaves out a portion. Altogether 30,000 to 40,000 clones are present, under 95% being singletons, with the ten largest covering approximately 0.19%. Sequenced sample: blood. These receptor sequences come from a boy between 2 and 10 years old with cystic fibrosis.

This chain links TRBV12-5 with TRBJ1-2; 7 bases are shared with TRBD1. V dropped 1 base and J dropped 7; count of bases not matched to a gene: 3. CDR3 length equals 13 residues. Germline V gene data show CDR1 as LGHNT and CDR2 as FRNRAP. The CDR3 loop reads CASGLEGAGGYTF. Written as DNA, the CDR3 is TGTGCTAGTGGTTTGGAGGGGGCGGGTGGCTACACCTTC.

The gene calls are TRBV4-2 and TRBJ1-2, with D possibly TRBD1 on 6 matching bases. V lost 0 bases to trimming and J lost 2 bases, with 10 bases between them. Per the germline V gene, CDR1 is LGHNA and CDR2 is YNFKEQ. The CDR3 extends over 15 amino acids. In nucleotides, the CDR3 is TGTGCCAGCAGCCAAGAGTCTGGACAGAACTATGGCTACACCTTC. It yields the protein CASSQESGQNYGYTF.

This rearrangement joins TRBV4-1 to TRBJ1-4; D uncertain. V gave up 4 bases and J gave up 4 bases, with 13 bases separating them. CDR3 length equals 15 residues. Germline CDR1 MGHRA, CDR2 YSYEKL. CDR3 in DNA: TGCGCCAGCAGCCCCCCGGCGGAGCATAATGAAAAACTGTTTTTT. This encodes CASSPPAEHNEKLFF.

This rearrangement joins TRBV9 to TRBJ1-1; tentatively, D is TRBD1 (5 bases). V was clipped by 3 bases and J by 0 bases, with 6 bases between them. This CDR3 is built from 13 residues. Germline-derived CDR1 and CDR2 are SGDLS and YYNGEE. CDR3 nucleotide sequence: TGTGCCAGCAGCGAAGGGGTGAACACTGAAGCTTTCTTT. Its protein product is CASSEGVNTEAFF. Using reference TRBV9 and TRBJ1-1 for the parts outside the CDR3, the full variable domain is DSGVTQTPKHLITATGQRVTLRCSPRSGDLSVYWYQQSLDQGLQFLIQYYNGEERAKGNILERFSAQQFPDLHSELNLSSLELGDSALYFCASSEGVNTEAFFGQGTRLTVV.

The genes are TRBV5-1 and TRBJ1-1; the D is unclear. The CDR3 extends over 13 amino acids. With 1 base removed from V and 0 bases from J, the gap between germline ends came to 4 bases. Germline CDR1 SGHRS, CDR2 YFSETQ. In DNA, the CDR3 is TGCGCCAGCAGCTTGACAGTGAACACTGAAGCTTTCTTT. Translating it yields CASSLTVNTEAFF.

CDR3 protein: CAISSWDPFGYTF. The CDR3 DNA reads TGTGCCATCAGTTCCTGGGACCCTTTCGGCTACACCTTC. The chain couples TRBV10-3 to TRBJ1-2; tentatively, D is TRBD1 (5 bases). Germline V CDR1 and CDR2: ENHRY, SYGVKD. The CDR3 has 13 residues. V lost 5 bases to trimming and J lost 8 bases, with 15 bases between them.

CDR3 loop: CASSLDTRSYEQYF. The CDR3 DNA reads as TGTGCCAGCAGCTTAGACACCCGTTCCTACGAGCAGTACTTC. The rearrangement joins TRBV7-8 to TRBJ2-7; D gene unclear. Germline lookup yields CDR1 SGHVS and CDR2 FQNEAQ. Trimming shortened V by 1 base and J by 1 base, and 8 bases separated the two germline ends. This CDR3 has 14 amino acids.

The chain carries TRBV6-5 and TRBJ1-2; D is perhaps TRBD1 (6 bases). The V gene's germline CDR1 is MNHEY and CDR2 SVGAGI. Trimming left V 6 bases short and J 6 bases short, with 17 bases between. The length of the CDR3 is 14 residues. DNA of the CDR3: TGTGCCAGCAGAATGGACAGAGGGGTCGATGGCTACACCTTC. As protein: CASRMDRGVDGYTF.

V usage is TRBV7-6 and J usage is TRBJ2-7; 8 nucleotides match TRBD2. Trimming took 2 bases from V and 3 from J; bases not matched to a gene: 6. Germline CDR1 SGHVS, CDR2 FNYEAQ. The length of the CDR3 is 15 residues. This chain's CDR3 is CASSLTSGGNYEQYF. For the CDR3, the DNA is TGTGCCAGCAGCTTAACCTCGGGGGGGAACTACGAGCAGTACTTC.

The genes are TRBV11-3 and TRBJ1-4; perhaps TRBD1 as D (5 bases). This CDR3 has 11 residues. CDR1 SGHNT and CDR2 YENEEA come from the germline V gene. The V end lost 8 bases, the J end lost 8 bases, and 9 bases lay between the germline ends. The CDR3 protein is CASQGYEKLFF. CDR3 coding DNA: TGTGCCAGCCAGGGTTACGAAAAACTGTTTTTT.

This rearrangement joins TRBV29-1 to TRBJ2-2; 9 bases fit TRBD2. Germline lookup yields CDR1 SQVTM and CDR2 ANQGSEA. Trimming removed 4 bases from V and 4 bases from J; junction bases left unmatched: 4. The CDR3 length is 14 residues. The DNA of the CDR3 is TGCAGCGTTGGAAGGACTAGCGTCACCGGGGAGCTGTTTTTT. Its translation: CSVGRTSVTGELFF.

The J gene is TRBJ1-1, the V gene TRBV19, with 8 bases fitting TRBD1. The germline gives CDR1 LNHDA, CDR2 SQIVND (reference sequence). Trimming removed 10 bases from V and 8 bases from J; junction bases left unmatched: 6. The CDR3 sequence is 11 residues long. CDR3 in amino acids: CATGQGFEAFF. For the CDR3, the DNA is TGTGCCACCGGACAGGGTTTCGAAGCTTTCTTT.

This chain uses TRBV5-1 with TRBJ2-3, with 8 bases that match TRBD2. With V trimmed by 0 bases and J by 3 bases, 6 bases remained unmatched. Germline CDR1 SGHRS, CDR2 YFSETQ. The CDR3 consists of 16 residues. DNA of the CDR3: TGCGCCAGCAGCTTGGCCGGGCCTAGCGGGACAGATACGCAGTATTTT. Protein product: CASSLAGPSGTDTQYF.

This clone was picked up one time. The chain recombines TRBV10-3 with TRBJ1-6; TRBD1 matches 9 bases. In germline, CDR1 is ENHRY, CDR2 SYGVKD. Trimming at V came to 0 bases and at J to 9 bases, leaving 6 bases not matched to a gene. This CDR3 has 16 residues. The CDR3 nucleotides read TGTGCCATCAGTGAGTCAGGGGACAGGGTCGGTTCACCCCTCCACTTT. The encoded protein is CAISESGDRVGSPLHF.

V and J are TRBV7-2 and TRBJ1-2, with D unresolved. V lost 5 bases and J lost 2, with 9 bases in between. The CDR3 consists of 13 residues. CDR1 and CDR2 (germline): SGHTA, FQGNSA. This CDR3 reads CASSLTRNYGYTF. Written as DNA, the CDR3 is TGTGCCAGCAGCCTTACAAGAAACTATGGCTACACCTTC.

This chain joins TRBV6-6 and TRBJ1-2; D call uncertain. Deletions cut 2 bases from V and 2 bases from J, with 6 bases between. CDR1 is MNHNY and CDR2 is SVGAGI in the germline V gene (reference sequence). The CDR3 length is 13 residues. The CDR3 DNA reads as TGTGCCAGCAGTTACGTACAGAACTATGGCTACACCTTC. This gives the protein CASSYVQNYGYTF.

This chain links TRBV7-8 with TRBJ1-5; D not certain. V lost 5 bases and J lost 2, with 16 bases in between. Germline V CDR1 and CDR2: SGHVS, FQNEAQ. The length of the CDR3 is 16 residues. CDR3 DNA: TGTGCCAGCAGCCAGAGCATCGGCGGGGGCAATCAGCCCCAGCATTTT. This translates into CASSQSIGGGNQPQHF. Filled out from reference TRBV7-8 and TRBJ1-5, the complete variable domain reads GAGVSQSPRYKVAKRGQDVALRCDPISGHVSLFWYQQALGQGPEFLTYFQNEAQLDKSGLPSDRFFAERPEGSVSTLKIQRTQQEDSAVYLCASSQSIGGGNQPQHFGDGTRLSIL.

The DNA for the CDR3 is TGTGCCAGTAGCGGGACAGTGAATGAAAAACTGTTTTTT. It translates to CASSGTVNEKLFF. The chain links TRBV19 to TRBJ1-4; TRBD1 matches 7 bases. The J segment lost 5 bases and the V segment lost 6 bases, leaving 3 bases of the junction unmatched. In germline, CDR1 is LNHDA, CDR2 SQIVND (reference sequence). The CDR3 loop spans 13 amino acids.

The chain joins TRBV9 to TRBJ2-3; TRBD2 matches 8 bases. The CDR3 contains 16 residues. Germline loops: CDR1 SGDLS, CDR2 YYNGEE. J was trimmed by 2 bases and V by 0 bases; bases with no gene match: 5. The DNA of the CDR3 is TGTGCCAGCAGCGTAGAAACTAGCGGATACACAGATACGCAGTATTTT. Translated, it gives CASSVETSGYTDTQYF.

V gene TRBV11-2 combines with J gene TRBJ2-2, with D hard to call. CDR1 is SGHAT and CDR2 is FQNNGV in the germline V gene. CDR3 length: 14 amino acids. V shed 3 bases and J shed 4 bases, with 9 bases lying between them. CDR3 bases: TGTGCCAGCAGCTTGGCGCGGTTCACCGGGGAGCTGTTTTTT. Encoded protein: CASSLARFTGELFF.

The CDR3 nucleotides are TGCGCCAGCAGTGACGACAGGGGCAGGGTTGGGCAGTACTTC. This translates into CASSDDRGRVGQYF. The V gene is TRBV10-2, the J gene TRBJ2-7, with 8 bases that match TRBD1. With V trimmed by 3 bases and J by 9 bases, 10 bases remained unmatched. This CDR3 has 14 residues. CDR1 is WSHSY and CDR2 is SAAADI in the germline V gene.

This clone was seen a single time. V and J are TRBV19 and TRBJ1-3; D might be TRBD1 (5 bases). Germline lookup yields CDR1 LNHDA and CDR2 SQIVND (reference sequence). The CDR3 loop spans 15 amino acids. V lost 3 bases to trimming and J lost 0 bases, with 9 bases between them. CDR3 protein: CASSMGGFSGNTIYF. For the CDR3, the DNA is TGTGCCAGTAGTATGGGGGGATTCTCTGGAAACACCATATATTTT.

The chain employs TRBV20-1 and TRBJ2-3; D unclear. The ends were cut back, 3 bases at V and 2 bases at J, with 3 bases in the middle. Germline CDR1 is DFQATT and CDR2 is SNEGSKA (reference sequence). The length of the CDR3 is 11 residues. Here the CDR3 reads CSARITDTQYF. In nucleotides, the CDR3 is TGCAGTGCTAGGATCACAGATACGCAGTATTTT.

This chain uses TRBV5-1 with TRBJ2-7, with 10 bases lining up with TRBD1. The germline gives CDR1 SGHRS, CDR2 YFSETQ. The ends lost 0 bases at V and 4 bases at J; junction bases unmatched: 4. The CDR3 is 15 amino acids. CDR3 coding DNA: TGCGCCAGCAGCTTGGGGGGACAGGGGATATACGAGCAGTACTTC. This gives the protein CASSLGGQGIYEQYF.

V usage is TRBV4-1 and J usage is TRBJ2-5, with 9 bases lining up with TRBD2. V was pared by 0 bases and J by 5 bases, with 7 bases of the junction left unmatched. Germline CDR1 and CDR2: MGHRA and YSYEKL. The CDR3 covers 16 residues. Here the CDR3 DNA reads TGCGCCAGCAGCCAAGAGGCGGCTAGCGGGGAGGAGACCCAGTACTTC. Translating gives CASSQEAASGEETQYF.

The chain carries TRBV9 and TRBJ1-1; D might be TRBD1 (5 bases). Germline V gene lookup returns CDR1 SGDLS and CDR2 YYNGEE. Deletions cut 7 bases from V and 1 base from J, with 23 bases between. The CDR3 is made up of 17 amino acids. The CDR3 region is CASSLGAIFRPNTEAFF. CDR3 bases: TGTGCCAGCTCCCTTGGGGCCATATTCCGACCGAACACTGAAGCTTTCTTT.

The V and J genes are TRBV6-5 and TRBJ1-2; D unclear. The CDR3 consists of 15 residues. The germline V gene has CDR1 MNHEY and CDR2 SVGAGI. V was clipped by 0 bases and J by 2 bases, with 10 bases between them. The CDR3 sequence: CASSYSGGPNYGYTF. CDR3 coding DNA: TGTGCCAGCAGTTACTCGGGAGGACCAAACTATGGCTACACCTTC.

This clone was observed once. The rearrangement joins TRBV14 to TRBJ2-3; 10 bases match TRBD1. Germline trimming cut 4 bases from V and 4 bases from J; bases unmatched to any gene: 8. Germline V gene lookup returns CDR1 SGHDN and CDR2 FVKESK. The CDR3 contains 16 residues. DNA of the CDR3: TGTGCCAGCAGCCGCCTGGGACAGGGGATGGCAGATACGCAGTATTTT. Protein: CASSRLGQGMADTQYF.

The J gene is TRBJ2-1, the V gene TRBV21-1; the table assigns TRBD1, which was not confirmed against the DNA. TRBV21-1 is an annotated pseudogene. The CDR3 covers 16 residues. The CDR3 DNA sequence: TGTGCCAGCAGCCCCGCGGGACAGAGGTCCTACAATGAGCAGTTCTTC. Amino acids: CASSPAGQRSYNEQFF.